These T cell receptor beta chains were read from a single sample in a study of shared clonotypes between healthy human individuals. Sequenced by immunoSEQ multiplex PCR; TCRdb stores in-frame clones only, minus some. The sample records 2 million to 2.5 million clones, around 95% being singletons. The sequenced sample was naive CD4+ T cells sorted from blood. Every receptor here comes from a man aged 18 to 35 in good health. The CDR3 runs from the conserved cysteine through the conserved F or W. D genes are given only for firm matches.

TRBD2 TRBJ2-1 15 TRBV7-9 CASTIAGVVRNEQFF TGTGCCAGCACAATAGCGGGAGTAGTTCGGAATGAGCAGTTCTTC
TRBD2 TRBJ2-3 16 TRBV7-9 CASSLGASGGTDTQYF TGTGCCAGCAGCTTAGGTGCTAGCGGGGGCACAGATACGCAGTATTTT
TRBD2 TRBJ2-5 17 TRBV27 CASTPTSGGRSQETQYF TGTGCCAGCACCCCGACTAGCGGGGGGCGATCCCAAGAGACCCAGTACTTC
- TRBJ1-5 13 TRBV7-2 CASSLEVNQPQHF TGTGCCAGCAGCTTAGAGGTTAATCAGCCCCAGCATTTT
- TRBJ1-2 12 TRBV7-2 CASSQDSYGYTF TGTGCCAGCAGCCAGGACAGCTATGGCTACACCTTC
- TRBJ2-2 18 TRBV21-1 CASTPKAGRGSGTGELFF TGTGCCAGCACCCCGAAGGCAGGGAGGGGGTCTGGCACCGGGGAGCTGTTTTTT
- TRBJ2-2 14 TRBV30 CACRRESVTEELFF TGTGCCTGCCGACGGGAAAGCGTCACCGAGGAGCTGTTTTTT
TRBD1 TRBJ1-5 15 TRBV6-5 CASRTGTGVNQPQHF TGTGCCAGCAGAACCGGGACAGGGGTAAATCAGCCCCAGCATTTT
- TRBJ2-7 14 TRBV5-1 CASSPTASSYEQYF TGCGCCAGCAGCCCGACGGCATCTTCCTACGAGCAGTACTTC
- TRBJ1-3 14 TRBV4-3 CASSQDTSGNTIYF TGCGCCAGCAGCCAAGACACCTCTGGAAACACCATATATTTT
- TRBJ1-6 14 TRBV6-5 CASSYNSMGSPLHF TGTGCCAGCAGTTACAACAGTATGGGTTCACCCCTCCACTTT
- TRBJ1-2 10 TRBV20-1 CSDDYSGYTF TGCAGTGACGACTACTCGGGCTACACCTTC
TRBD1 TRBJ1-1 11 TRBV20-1 CSALQGPEAFF TGCAGTGCTTTACAGGGGCCTGAAGCTTTCTTT